This T cell receptor (beta chain) appears in the sequencing data of a study of CD8+CD57+ T cells in acquired aplastic anemia. The overall study: DNA from sorted CD4+ and CD8+ cells averaged roughly 3.4 ug. Among healthy donors, CD4+ cells averaged roughly 9.8 million reads.

This clonotype was seen many times. The template for TCR beta VDJ and CDR3 sequence profiling was genomic DNA. Using its own MiXCR run on the reads, TCRdb lists one record per CDR3 protein. The table includes hundreds of thousands of distinct CDR3 sequences, 65% to 80% detected once. Germline CDR1 is LNHNV and CDR2 is YYDKDF (reference sequence). CDR3 length equals 16 residues. Between the trimmed V and J ends, which lost 0 bases and 8 bases, there was a span of 19 bases. This chain connects TRBV15 to TRBJ1-2; tentative D call: TRBD1 (5 bases). Sequencing used sorted CD4+, CD8+, or CD8+CD57+ T cells (not recorded which) from PBMCs. This TCR derives from a human donor in good health, serving as a control. The CDR3 here is CATSRENSDTYAGYTF. In DNA, the CDR3 is TGTGCCACCAGCAGAGAAAACTCGGACACCTATGCGGGCTACACCTTC.